The 5 T cell receptor beta chains below all came from one sample that was sequenced in a study of cytomegalovirus exposure and HLA in healthy donors. The PCR made use of 60 Vbeta and 13 Jbeta primers. TCRdb keeps only in-frame clones here, not all; method: immunoSEQ multiplex PCR. This table holds 160,000 or so clones, approximately 84% found once. Sequenced input: PBMCs. These receptors were obtained from a woman younger than 35 in good health and CMV-seronegative.

The V gene is TRBV2, the J gene TRBJ2-2; possible D gene TRBD1, 6 bases. Per the germline V gene, CDR1 is SNHLY and CDR2 is FYNNEI. The V end lost 10 bases, the J end lost 7 bases, and 10 bases lay between the germline ends. The CDR3 length is 11 residues. CDR3 sequence reads: CAIQGGGELFF. The CDR3, as DNA: TGTGCCATACAGGGTGGCGGGGAGCTGTTTTTT.

This clone came up once. The chain couples TRBV6-6 to TRBJ2-7; 9 positions agree with TRBD2. The CDR3 has 16 amino acids. The J segment lost 2 bases and the V segment lost 5 bases, leaving 10 bases of the junction unmatched. Germline CDR1 is MNHNY and CDR2 is SVGAGI (reference sequence). For the CDR3, the DNA is TGTGCCAGCAGTACCCCCCGGCTAGCGGGAACCTACGAGCAGTACTTC. This sequence encodes CASSTPRLAGTYEQYF.

The V gene is TRBV28, the J gene TRBJ1-4; D is possibly TRBD1 (5 bases). Germline lookup yields CDR1 MDHEN and CDR2 SYDVKM. Between the trimmed V and J ends, which lost 8 bases and 3 bases, there was a span of 7 bases. This CDR3 has 12 amino acids. The CDR3 region has the DNA TGTGCCAGCGGGGGGGCTAATGAAAAACTGTTTTTT. Its translation: CASGGANEKLFF.

The CDR3 spells CASSSRDGGTQYF. In nucleotides, the CDR3 is TGCGCCAGCAGCTCCCGTGACGGGGGTACGCAGTATTTT. V is TRBV4-1 and J is TRBJ2-3; possible D gene TRBD2, 6 bases. The CDR3 runs 13 residues. Germline values: CDR1 MGHRA, CDR2 YSYEKL. The ends were cut back, 5 bases at V and 8 bases at J, with 14 bases in the middle.

This chain uses TRBV6-1 with TRBJ1-2; the match to TRBD1 covers 7 bases. Germline-derived CDR1 and CDR2 are MNHNS and SASEGT. V lost 6 bases to trimming and J lost 5 bases; unmatched junction nucleotides: 12. The CDR3 has 15 residues. CDR3: CASRPGQLSRYGYTF. The CDR3, as DNA: TGTGCCAGCAGGCCGGGACAGCTGTCTCGATATGGCTACACCTTC.